The 26 T cell receptor beta chains given below trace back to one sample, sequenced in a study of CD8+ T cells in alopecia areata. Treatment indicated: oral pan-JAK inhibitor, 5-10 mg twice daily. Extraction and reverse transcription of RNA yielded cDNA as the sequencing template. Libraries were prepared by immunoSEQ multiplex PCR; TCRdb keeps only in-frame clonotypes and omits some of them. The table records about 76,000 clones, approximately 70% of them present only once. Specimen: CD8+ T cells sorted from blood, collected at week 24, from a patient treated with tofacitinib. The receptors were gathered from a human donor with alopecia areata.

Worth noting for this clone: This sample includes further DNA sequences coding for the same CDR3. This chain uses TRBV14 with TRBJ2-7, with 7 bases lining up with TRBD1. This CDR3 region has 13 residues. V was clipped by 1 base and J by 5 bases; unmatched bases: 2. Germline CDR1 and CDR2: SGHDN and FVKESK. The CDR3 is CASSQARGHEQYF. The CDR3 DNA reads as TGTGCCAGCAGCCAAGCAAGGGGGCACGAGCAGTACTTC.

This clone was observed a few times. The chain couples TRBV5-1 to TRBJ2-7; tentative D call: TRBD1 (6 bases). CDR1 is SGHRS and CDR2 is YFSETQ in the germline V gene. The V and J ends lost 1 base and 4 bases respectively, with 9 bases between them. This CDR3 comprises 13 residues. CDR3 bases: TGCGCCAGCAGCTTGTTCAGGGGATACGAGCAGTACTTC. This translates into CASSLFRGYEQYF. Variable domain in full (rest from reference TRBV5-1 and TRBJ2-7): KAGVTQTPRYLIKTRGQQVTLSCSPISGHRSVSWYQQTPGQGLQFLFEYFSETQRNKGNFPGRFSGRQFSNSRSEMNVSTLELGDSALYLCASSLFRGYEQYFGPGTRLTVT.

Turning to this clone: A read error is the likely source, as a far larger clone sits one nucleotide away. The chain combines TRBV5-1 with TRBJ2-7; D unresolved. Per germline, CDR1 SGHRS and CDR2 YFSETQ. The CDR3 has 15 residues. V was clipped by 2 bases and J by 0 bases, with 12 bases between them. The CDR3 sequence: CASSLDPTFSYEQYF. The CDR3 region has the DNA TGCGCCAGCAGCTTAGATCCCACGTTCTCCTACGAGCAGTACTTC.

This CDR3 is CAWNLAGNTDTQYF. The CDR3 coding sequence is TGTGCCTGGAACCTAGCGGGAAACACAGATACGCAGTATTTT. V gene TRBV30 combines with J gene TRBJ2-3, with 9 bases fitting TRBD2. The CDR3 is 14 amino acids. Trimming removed 4 bases from V and 2 bases from J; junction bases left unmatched: 4. Germline lookup yields CDR1 GTSNPN and CDR2 SVGIG (reference sequence).

Judged by abundance, this clone is medium-sized (0.01 to 0.1%). The V call is TRBV6-5, the J call TRBJ2-7; no firm D call. The CDR3 runs 15 residues. Trimming shortened V by 5 bases and J by 2 bases, and 16 bases separated the two germline ends. The germline CDR1 and CDR2 sequences are MNHEY and SVGAGI. DNA for the CDR3: TGTGCCAGCAGTCCCTCGAAGGAGCCACCCTACGAGCAGTACTTC. It encodes CASSPSKEPPYEQYF.

The V and J genes are TRBV7-2 and TRBJ2-7, with 10 bases matching TRBD1. Germline V gene lookup returns CDR1 SGHTA and CDR2 FQGNSA. The CDR3 consists of 15 residues. V dropped 5 bases and J dropped 6; count of bases not matched to a gene: 10. The CDR3 bases are TGTGCCAGCAGCCTGACAGGGGGCTACCTACGCGAGCAGTACTTC. As protein: CASSLTGGYLREQYF.

The genes are TRBV13 and TRBJ2-7, with D possibly TRBD2 on 6 matching bases. The CDR3 covers 14 residues. Germline loops: CDR1 PRHDT, CDR2 FYEKMQ (reference sequence). Trimming removed 4 bases at V and 2 bases at J, with 12 bases between. In nucleotides, the CDR3 is TGTGCCAGCAGCTCGGGACTGGCGCCCTACGAGCAGTACTTC. Protein product: CASSSGLAPYEQYF.

The chain links TRBV19 to TRBJ2-1; TRBD2 matches 14 bases. V lost 9 bases, J lost 5 bases, and 12 bases stayed unmatched. The CDR3 covers 17 residues. Germline V gene sequence: CDR1 LNHDA, CDR2 SQIVND (reference sequence). The CDR3 reads CARGGATSGRVDNEQFF. The CDR3 DNA is TGTGCCAGAGGGGGCGCGACTAGCGGGAGGGTCGACAATGAGCAGTTCTTC.

The V and J genes are TRBV6-5 and TRBJ2-5; possibly TRBD2 for D (5 bases). Germline loops: CDR1 MNHEY, CDR2 SVGAGI. V was pared by 4 bases and J by 5 bases, with 14 bases between. CDR3 length: 14 amino acids. CDR3 residues: CASSFQDSEETQYF. The CDR3 DNA is TGTGCCAGCAGTTTCCAGGATAGCGAGGAGACCCAGTACTTC.

The V call is TRBV19, the J call TRBJ1-1, with D perhaps matching TRBD1 (5 bases). The germline CDR1 and CDR2 sequences are LNHDA and SQIVND (reference sequence). This CDR3 is 13 amino acids long. Trimming stripped 9 bases from V and 0 bases from J, with 11 bases between. This CDR3 reads CASKTDMNTEAFF. The CDR3 DNA reads as TGTGCCAGCAAGACAGACATGAACACTGAAGCTTTCTTT. Together with reference TRBV19 and TRBJ1-1, the CDR3 gives the full variable domain: DGGITQSPKYLFRKEGQNVTLSCEQNLNHDAMYWYRQDPGQGLRLIYYSQIVNDFQKGDIAEGYSVSREKKESFPLTVTSAQKNPTAFYLCASKTDMNTEAFFGQGTRLTVV.

The CDR3 here is CASSPGTSGGSYNEQFF. DNA for the CDR3: TGCGCCAGCAGCCCAGGGACTAGCGGGGGCTCCTACAATGAGCAGTTCTTC. The chain employs TRBV4-1 and TRBJ2-1; 14 bases are a match to TRBD2. Unmatched junction bases numbered 2, after V lost 4 bases and J lost 0 bases. Germline V gene lookup returns CDR1 MGHRA and CDR2 YSYEKL. The CDR3 runs to 17 residues.

V usage is TRBV4-3 and J usage is TRBJ1-1; D perhaps matches TRBD1 (6 bases). Per germline, CDR1 LGHNA and CDR2 YSLEER. The V gene lost 1 base and the J gene lost 4 bases, with 10 bases spanning the gap. The CDR3 sequence is 14 residues long. CDR3 sequence reads: CASSQGGGPTEAFF. CDR3 nucleotide sequence: TGCGCCAGCAGCCAAGGAGGGGGGCCCACTGAAGCTTTCTTT.

The rearrangement uses TRBV27 and TRBJ2-7; TRBD1 matches at 7 bases. The CDR3 has 17 amino acids. V lost 5 bases and J lost 0; bases outside the gene matches: 13. In germline, CDR1 is MNHEY, CDR2 SMNVEV (reference sequence). CDR3 residues: CASSGLDRAHSSYEQYF. In DNA, the CDR3 is TGTGCCAGCAGTGGACTCGACAGGGCCCATAGCTCCTACGAGCAGTACTTC.

V gene TRBV4-3 combines with J gene TRBJ2-2; possibly TRBD1 or TRBD2 for D (5 bases each). The CDR3 has 16 amino acids. Trimming removed 0 bases from V and 4 bases from J, with 12 bases in between. In germline, CDR1 is LGHNA, CDR2 YSLEER. CDR3 DNA: TGCGCCAGCAGCCAAGATCATGGGGGTCTCACCGGGGAGCTGTTTTTT. This sequence encodes CASSQDHGGLTGELFF.

This chain joins TRBV5-1 and TRBJ2-7; unclear D gene. Looked up from germline, CDR1 is SGHRS and CDR2 is YFSETQ. This CDR3 contains 13 residues. With 0 bases removed from V and 2 bases from J, the gap between germline ends came to 6 bases. CDR3 region: CASSLDGTYEQYF. The CDR3 nucleotides read TGCGCCAGCAGCTTGGACGGTACCTACGAGCAGTACTTC.

The rearrangement uses TRBV27 and TRBJ2-7; 9 bases agree with TRBD1. Germline V gives CDR1 MNHEY, CDR2 SMNVEV (reference sequence). This CDR3 comprises 13 residues. The V and J ends lost 5 bases and 4 bases, in that order; junction bases with no gene match: 3. The CDR3 spells CASSAGTGYEQYF. CDR3 DNA: TGTGCCAGCAGTGCCGGGACAGGGTACGAGCAGTACTTC.

V usage is TRBV9 and J usage is TRBJ2-3; 9 nucleotides agree with TRBD1. This CDR3 has 16 residues. Germline values: CDR1 SGDLS, CDR2 YYNGEE. V shed 0 bases and J 4 bases; nucleotides not matched to a gene: 6. CDR3 nucleotides: TGTGCCAGCAGCGTAGCCACAGGGGGCGTATCAGATACGCAGTATTTT. It yields the protein CASSVATGGVSDTQYF.

This clone is a singleton in its sample. The chain links TRBV20-1 to TRBJ2-3; D gene ambiguous. Looked up from germline, CDR1 is DFQATT and CDR2 is SNEGSKA (reference sequence). Trimming took off 6 bases at V and 6 bases at J, with 10 bases between the two ends. This CDR3 is 11 amino acids long. The CDR3 reads CSASAPDTQYF. The CDR3 nucleotides read TGCAGTGCCTCGGCCCCCGATACGCAGTATTTT.

This chain uses TRBV5-6 with TRBJ1-5; 9 bases map to TRBD1. Germline V gene sequence: CDR1 SGHDT, CDR2 YYEEEE. Trimming at V came to 4 bases and at J to 4 bases, leaving 3 bases not matched to a gene. This CDR3 is built from 14 residues. The CDR3 reads CASSRGQGNQPQHF. DNA of the CDR3: TGTGCCAGCAGCCGAGGACAGGGGAATCAGCCCCAGCATTTT.

The genes are TRBV29-1 and TRBJ1-2; the D is unclear. The germline V gene encodes CDR1 SQVTM and CDR2 ANQGSEA. This CDR3 spans 12 amino acids. Trimming took off 6 bases at V and 7 bases at J, with 15 bases between the two ends. The CDR3 reads CSVARGVAGYTF. The CDR3 DNA reads as TGCAGCGTAGCCCGGGGAGTCGCTGGCTACACCTTC.

The V gene is TRBV27, the J gene TRBJ1-2; 8 bases are a match to TRBD1. CDR1 and CDR2 (germline): MNHEY, SMNVEV (reference sequence). The CDR3 has 14 residues. The ends lost 5 bases at V and 4 bases at J; junction bases unmatched: 6. CDR3 nucleotide sequence: TGTGCCAGCAGTCCGACCACAGGGGGCTATGGCTACACCTTC. Translating it yields CASSPTTGGYGYTF.

The rearrangement joins TRBV9 to TRBJ2-3; TRBD2 agrees at 10 bases. Germline values: CDR1 SGDLS, CDR2 YYNGEE. The junction had 8 bases not matched to a gene; V was cut back by 3 bases and J by 4 bases. The CDR3 sequence is 16 residues long. CDR3 protein: CASSAGTSVFADTQYF. The CDR3 nucleotides read TGTGCCAGCAGCGCCGGGACTAGCGTATTCGCAGATACGCAGTATTTT.

The chain employs TRBV19 and TRBJ1-1; D gene ambiguous. Trimming cost V 10 bases and J 4 bases, with 13 bases left between them. This CDR3 region has 12 residues. Germline CDR1 reads LNHDA; CDR2 reads SQIVND (reference sequence). The CDR3: CATRTGFTEAFF. In DNA form, the CDR3 reads TGTGCCACGCGGACGGGCTTCACTGAAGCTTTCTTT.

The chain combines TRBV7-9 with TRBJ2-1; 7 bases line up with TRBD1. V lost 5 bases to trimming and J lost 0 bases; unmatched junction nucleotides: 10. The length of the CDR3 is 17 residues. Looked up from germline, CDR1 is SEHNR and CDR2 is FQNEAQ (reference sequence). The CDR3 region has the DNA TGTGCCAGCAGCGGAGCCCAACAGGGGAACTCCTACAATGAGCAGTTCTTC. Translation: CASSGAQQGNSYNEQFF.

The chain carries TRBV2 and TRBJ2-7; D not certain. V was trimmed by 6 bases and J by 0 bases, leaving 9 bases between them. The germline V gene has CDR1 SNHLY and CDR2 FYNNEI. This CDR3 spans 13 amino acids. This chain's CDR3 is CASRPRSSYEQYF. For the CDR3, the DNA is TGTGCCAGCAGACCGAGGAGCTCCTACGAGCAGTACTTC.

This chain connects TRBV6-5 to TRBJ2-7; 12 positions match TRBD2. Germline trimming cut 6 bases from V and 10 bases from J; bases unmatched to any gene: 4. Germline V gene lookup returns CDR1 MNHEY and CDR2 SVGAGI. This CDR3 has 12 amino acids. The CDR3 here is CASRLAGGPQYF. The CDR3 bases are TGTGCCAGCAGGCTAGCGGGAGGGCCCCAGTACTTC.